This T cell receptor beta chain was sequenced in a study of T-cell memory formation after mild COVID-19. At the level of the study: Largely donor-specific TCR clusters were found.

Turning to this clonotype: Its matching antigen is unknown.

V dropped 2 bases and J dropped 2; count of bases not matched to a gene: 1. The CDR3 is made up of 14 amino acids. Germline V lookup: CDR1 LGHDT, CDR2 YNNKEL (reference sequence). Each CDR3 protein is one row after TCRdb ran MiXCR on the 5' RACE reads. The repertoire consists of approximately 300,000 distinct CDR3 sequences, with approximately 19% occurring once and the leading ten covering under 25%. Whole-study results and caveats: Researchers report contracting CD4+ clones mostly in CM and EM, with CD8+ clones in EMRA. A balance of CD4 and CD8 characterized clones contracting day 15 to 85, whereas later expanders leaned CD4+.

Sequencing was performed on PBMCs or a T cell subset sorted from them (not recorded which). The source is a man between 18 and 29 years old who had mild COVID-19 (a few samples of this study predate the infection). Cell type and time point are not known. The V and J genes are TRBV3-1 and TRBJ2-7; 9 bases are a match to TRBD1. CDR3 region: CASSQTGGAYEQYF. As DNA, the CDR3 is TGTGCCAGCAGCCAAACAGGGGGCGCCTACGAGCAGTACTTC.